Presented here are 25 T cell receptor beta chains from one specimen sequenced in a study of PD-1 blockade in classical Hodgkin lymphoma. Clones were sequenced by immunoSEQ multiplex PCR, and TCRdb holds only the in-frame ones, with some missing. This sample has 40,000 to 55,000 clones, with about 80% found just once. As for time point: cycle 4 day 1 (C4D1), after more than 5 weeks of nivolumab. Each patient experienced a relapse that followed autologous stem cell transplantation, and brentuximab vedotin exposure varied. The sample consisted of peripheral blood mononuclear cells (PBMCs), taken before the fourth cycle of nivolumab. The receptors here all came from a human donor with classical Hodgkin lymphoma.

The gene calls are TRBV4-1 and TRBJ2-1; D is perhaps TRBD2 (6 bases). Germline V gives CDR1 MGHRA, CDR2 YSYEKL. CDR3 length equals 16 residues. V shed 3 bases and J shed 7 bases, with 19 bases lying between them. This CDR3 reads CASSQEGLNLLNEQFF. The CDR3 DNA is TGCGCCAGCAGCCAGGAGGGACTCAACCTGTTAAATGAGCAGTTCTTC.

This chain joins TRBV4-1 and TRBJ2-7; TRBD1 agrees at 8 bases. This CDR3 has 15 residues. The germline gives CDR1 MGHRA, CDR2 YSYEKL. V gave up 0 bases and J gave up 3 bases; unmatched junction bases: 4. In nucleotides, the CDR3 is TGCGCCAGCAGCCAAGAAAGCACAGGGGGCTACGAGCAGTACTTC. This codes for CASSQESTGGYEQYF.

In DNA, the CDR3 is TGTGCCAGCATCCTATTGGGGACAGGTGTGCATCAGCCCCAGCATTTT. The encoded protein is CASILLGTGVHQPQHF. This chain links TRBV6-4 with TRBJ1-5, with 8 nucleotides matching TRBD1. V shed 7 bases, J shed 5 bases, and the junction held 13 bases outside the gene matches. Germline V gives CDR1 MRHNA, CDR2 SNTAGT. The CDR3 loop spans 16 amino acids.

The CDR3 DNA reads TGTGCCAGCAGCCTAAGCCCTGGACTAGCCAGTTTAGAGACCCAGTACTTC. It yields the protein CASSLSPGLASLETQYF. The V call is TRBV11-1, the J call TRBJ2-5; TRBD2 agrees at 8 bases. Per germline, CDR1 SGHAT and CDR2 FQDESV (reference sequence). V lost 5 bases, J lost 4 bases, and 15 bases stayed unmatched. The CDR3 spans 17 residues.

This chain links TRBV6-1 with TRBJ1-4, with a weak D call TRBD1 (6 bases). CDR3 length: 14 residues. Trimming removed 1 base at V and 8 bases at J, with 11 bases between. Germline V gene lookup returns CDR1 MNHNS and CDR2 SASEGT. The CDR3 is CASSEDRVREKLFF. DNA for the CDR3: TGTGCCAGCAGTGAAGACAGGGTGAGAGAAAAACTGTTTTTT.

This clone was seen more than once but under ten times. V gene TRBV10-3 combines with J gene TRBJ1-4; TRBD1 matches at 8 bases. Germline V gives CDR1 ENHRY, CDR2 SYGVKD. J was trimmed by 10 bases and V by 3 bases; bases with no gene match: 10. This CDR3 comprises 15 residues. The CDR3 reads CAISDFAGGEGKLFF. In nucleotides, the CDR3 is TGTGCCATCAGTGACTTCGCAGGGGGCGAAGGAAAACTGTTTTTT.

This chain links TRBV18 with TRBJ2-7; 7 bases match TRBD1. CDR1 is KGHSH, CDR2 LQKENI, per germline. V gave up 3 bases and J gave up 4 bases; unmatched junction bases: 3. The CDR3 loop spans 13 amino acids. CDR3 amino acids: CASSPQQGYEQYF. CDR3 DNA: TGTGCCAGCTCACCCCAACAGGGGTACGAGCAGTACTTC.

The chain links TRBV5-1 to TRBJ2-5; D ambiguous. Trimming removed 1 base from V and 5 bases from J, with 3 bases in between. Germline lookup yields CDR1 SGHRS and CDR2 YFSETQ. The CDR3 sequence is 11 residues long. The DNA for the CDR3 is TGCGCCAGCAGCTTGATGGAGACCCAGTACTTC. It codes for CASSLMETQYF.

The chain recombines TRBV9 with TRBJ1-1; TRBD1 matches 9 bases. CDR3 length: 16 amino acids. With V trimmed by 0 bases and J by 0 bases, 3 bases remained unmatched. Germline V gives CDR1 SGDLS, CDR2 YYNGEE. CDR3 sequence (DNA): TGTGCCAGCAGCGTAGTAGGACAGGGGATGAACACTGAAGCTTTCTTT. Translating it yields CASSVVGQGMNTEAFF.

The chain uses TRBV30 and TRBJ1-4, with D unresolved. Trimming took 3 bases from V and 5 from J, leaving 13 bases between them. The CDR3 covers 14 residues. Germline lookup yields CDR1 GTSNPN and CDR2 SVGIG (reference sequence). CDR3 in DNA: TGTGCCTGGAGCGAGCCGAACTTAAATGAAAAACTGTTTTTT. It is translated as CAWSEPNLNEKLFF.

This sequence joins TRBV27 and TRBJ1-5; D uncertain. CDR1 is MNHEY, CDR2 SMNVEV, per germline (reference sequence). This CDR3 has 13 amino acids. The V end lost 6 bases, the J end lost 5 bases, and 11 bases lay between the germline ends. The CDR3 sequence: CASSERGHQPQHF. As DNA, the CDR3 is TGTGCCAGCAGCGAGCGAGGCCATCAGCCCCAGCATTTT.

This clone was picked up one time. CDR3 nucleotide sequence: TGTGCCAGCAGCCAAGCCTGGACTAGCGGGAGGGCCAGAGGCGCGACAGATACGCAGTATTTT. Translating it yields CASSQAWTSGRARGATDTQYF. The chain combines TRBV4-2 with TRBJ2-3; 15 bases fit TRBD2. Germline values: CDR1 LGHNA, CDR2 YNFKEQ. The CDR3 extends over 21 amino acids. Trimming took 1 base from V and 3 from J; bases not matched to a gene: 14.

The V and J genes are TRBV19 and TRBJ1-4; 7 bases align to TRBD1. V dropped 4 bases and J dropped 6; count of bases not matched to a gene: 11. The CDR3 totals 16 residues. Germline CDR1 reads LNHDA; CDR2 reads SQIVND (reference sequence). The CDR3 DNA reads as TGTGCCAGTAGTAACCCCAGGGGGGGGAGAGATGAAAAACTGTTTTTT. As protein: CASSNPRGGRDEKLFF. The full variable domain, with the rest looked up from reference TRBV19 and TRBJ1-4, is DGGITQSPKYLFRKEGQNVTLSCEQNLNHDAMYWYRQDPGQGLRLIYYSQIVNDFQKGDIAEGYSVSREKKESFPLTVTSAQKNPTAFYLCASSNPRGGRDEKLFFGSGTQLSVL.

This CDR3 is CARDPPEQYF. CDR3 DNA sequence: TGTGCCCGCGACCCCCCCGAGCAGTACTTC. V and J are TRBV19 and TRBJ2-7; D not certain. CDR1 is LNHDA and CDR2 is SQIVND in the germline V gene (reference sequence). CDR3 size: 10 residues. V was cut by 11 bases and J by 6 bases, with 11 bases left in between.

The CDR3 is CASSLGGDPRTQPQHF. In nucleotides, the CDR3 is TGTGCCAGCAGCTTAGGTGGGGACCCAAGAACCCAGCCCCAGCATTTT. This sequence joins TRBV7-6 and TRBJ1-5; maybe TRBD1 (5 bases). The CDR3 length is 16 residues. Germline V gives CDR1 SGHVS, CDR2 FNYEAQ. V lost 1 base and J 7 bases, leaving 17 bases between the germline ends. Supplemented by reference TRBV7-6 and TRBJ1-5, the full variable domain reads GAGVSQSPRYKVTKRGQDVALRCDPISGHVSLYWYRQALGQGPEFLTYFNYEAQQDKSGLPNDRFSAERPEGSISTLTIQRTEQRDSAMYRCASSLGGDPRTQPQHFGDGTRLSIL.

The CDR3 sequence is CASSVNPGTSGGRPDTQYF. CDR3 nucleotides: TGCGCCAGCAGCGTGAATCCCGGGACTAGCGGGGGGAGGCCAGATACGCAGTATTTT. V and J are TRBV5-1 and TRBJ2-3; 15 bases are shared with TRBD2. The CDR3 is 19 residues long. Unmatched junction bases numbered 13, after V lost 4 bases and J lost 4 bases. Germline-derived CDR1 and CDR2 are SGHRS and YFSETQ.

In this sample, this clone turned up once. The V gene is TRBV19, the J gene TRBJ1-5; no definite D call. The CDR3 contains 14 residues. Germline V gene sequence: CDR1 LNHDA, CDR2 SQIVND (reference sequence). V was shortened by 3 bases and J by 3 bases, with 9 bases between the two germline ends. CDR3 loop: CASSIGWDNQPQHF. The CDR3 nucleotides read TGTGCCAGTAGTATTGGGTGGGACAATCAGCCCCAGCATTTT.

The chain carries TRBV5-1 and TRBJ2-1; TRBD1 or TRBD2 may be the D gene (5 bases each). The CDR3 has 14 residues. Germline V lookup: CDR1 SGHRS, CDR2 YFSETQ. Trimming took off 3 bases at V and 4 bases at J, with 11 bases between the two ends. In DNA, the CDR3 is TGCGCCAGCAGCTCGGTGGGGGAGTACAATGAGCAGTTCTTC. It encodes CASSSVGEYNEQFF.

The chain links TRBV29-1 to TRBJ1-1; D is unresolved. CDR3 size: 8 residues. CDR1 and CDR2 from the germline V gene are SQVTM and ANQGSEA. The ends were cut back, 6 bases at V and 11 bases at J, with 7 bases in the middle. The CDR3 DNA follows: TGCAGCGTCGAGGAGGCTTTCTTT. Its protein product is CSVEEAFF.

This rearrangement joins TRBV27 to TRBJ2-7; 8 bases are a match to TRBD2. The germline V gene encodes CDR1 MNHEY and CDR2 SMNVEV (reference sequence). CDR3 length: 16 residues. Trimming at V came to 6 bases and at J to 0 bases, leaving 10 bases not matched to a gene. The CDR3 sequence: CASRRPTSGSSYEQYF. CDR3 DNA: TGTGCCAGCAGGCGACCCACTAGCGGAAGCTCCTACGAGCAGTACTTC.

The rearrangement links TRBV6-6 to TRBJ1-1; D is possibly TRBD1 (5 bases). Trimming removed 8 bases at V and 7 bases at J, with 20 bases between. Germline V gene lookup returns CDR1 MNHNY and CDR2 SVGAGI (reference sequence). The CDR3 totals 14 residues. As DNA, the CDR3 is TGTGCCAGCCCTAAAGGGCAGGGCTCGGTTGAAGCTTTCTTT. As protein: CASPKGQGSVEAFF.

This clone was counted once. V usage is TRBV30 and J usage is TRBJ1-3; weak D call: TRBD1 (5 bases). Per germline, CDR1 GTSNPN and CDR2 SVGIG (reference sequence). This CDR3 is built from 14 residues. V lost 1 base to trimming and J lost 4 bases, with 11 bases between them. The CDR3 loop is CAWSGGTDGNTIYF. CDR3 coding DNA: TGTGCCTGGAGTGGTGGGACCGACGGAAACACCATATATTTT. The full variable domain, in which reference TRBV30 and TRBJ1-3 provide the parts outside the CDR3, is SQTIHQWPATLVQPVGSPLSLECTVEGTSNPNLYWYRQAAGRGLQLLFYSVGIGQISSEVPQNLSASRPQDRQFILSSKKLLLSDSGFYLCAWSGGTDGNTIYFGEGSWLTVV.

The chain carries TRBV7-2 and TRBJ2-1, with TRBD1 matching 9 bases. V was clipped by 5 bases and J by 8 bases; unmatched bases: 13. This CDR3 contains 16 residues. Germline V gene lookup returns CDR1 SGHTA and CDR2 FQGNSA. The CDR3 loop reads CASSQSGTGLSYEQFF. The CDR3 coding sequence is TGTGCCAGCAGCCAATCCGGGACAGGGCTCTCTTATGAGCAGTTCTTC.

This clone was found a few times. The gene calls are TRBV9 and TRBJ2-3; unclear D gene. The V gene's germline CDR1 is SGDLS and CDR2 YYNGEE. The length of the CDR3 is 16 residues. Trimming took 0 bases from V and 2 from J, leaving 13 bases between them. DNA of the CDR3: TGTGCCAGCAGCGTAGGGTCAGAAATTTCCACAGATACGCAGTATTTT. It codes for CASSVGSEISTDTQYF.

The chain uses TRBV12-5 and TRBJ1-5; 9 bases fit TRBD1. The ends lost 5 bases at V and 0 bases at J; junction bases unmatched: 8. The CDR3 contains 17 residues. Germline loops: CDR1 LGHNT, CDR2 FRNRAP. The CDR3 sequence is CASGPGTGQYSNQPQHF. In DNA form, the CDR3 reads TGTGCTAGTGGTCCAGGGACAGGGCAATATAGCAATCAGCCCCAGCATTTT.